This T cell receptor beta chain originates from a study of blood T cell repertoires in COVID-19. Trimming at V came to 2 bases and at J to 4 bases, leaving 8 bases not matched to a gene. Germline CDR1 and CDR2: SGHRS and YFSETQ. The CDR3 is 15 amino acids. Only in-frame clones appear in the TCRdb table, and some are missing; sequencing was by immunoSEQ multiplex PCR. The profile covers about 160,000 clones, with roughly 90% appearing a single time and about 2.8% taken by the ten largest. This sequence was found in a man aged 55 to 69 with acute or convalescent COVID-19. Specimen: peripheral blood. This sequence joins TRBV5-1 and TRBJ2-7; 8 nucleotides agree with TRBD1. The CDR3 here is CASSFSGGAQYEQYF. As DNA, the CDR3 is TGCGCCAGCAGCTTCTCAGGGGGCGCCCAGTACGAGCAGTACTTC.